This T cell receptor (beta chain) came from a study of blood T cell repertoires in COVID-19. Study-wide background: Whether acute or convalescent, the COVID-19 samples came from the United States, Italy and Spain. The cDNA or gDNA used as material had been derived from T cells, B-cell-depleted T cells, or PBMCs.

The ends lost 0 bases at V and 6 bases at J; junction bases unmatched: 5. The CDR3 runs 15 residues. Germline V gene data show CDR1 as LNHNV and CDR2 as YYDKDF (reference sequence). In the study's own analysis: Amplification with reference gene primers provided the estimates of nucleated cell counts. The table came from immunoSEQ multiplex PCR; TCRdb's copy has only in-frame clones and leaves some out. D and trimming come from the DNA, and the V and J calls and clone size come from that table. The sample has 130,000 or so clones, over 60% seen once. The sample was peripheral blood. The genes are TRBV15 and TRBJ1-5; 7 nucleotides align to TRBD1. This TCR was recovered from a woman in her seventies with acute or convalescent COVID-19. CDR3 region: CATSRDRGSGQPQHF. CDR3 DNA: TGTGCCACCAGCAGAGACAGGGGGTCGGGTCAGCCCCAGCATTTT. Together with reference TRBV15 and TRBJ1-5, the CDR3 gives the full variable domain: DAMVIQNPRYQVTQFGKPVTLSCSQTLNHNVMYWYQQKSSQAPKLLFHYYDKDFNNEADTPDNFQSRRPNTSFCFLDIRSPGLGDTAMYLCATSRDRGSGQPQHFGDGTRLSIL.